The next 6 T cell receptor beta chains were all read from a single sample in a study of cytomegalovirus exposure and HLA in healthy donors. In the PCR, 60 Vbeta and 13 Jbeta primers were used. The method was immunoSEQ multiplex PCR; TCRdb's version includes in-frame clones alone and lacks a portion of them. The table shows under 110,000 clones, with approximately 72% occurring only once. Source material: PBMCs. The receptors here all came from a woman aged 40 to 50 in good health and CMV-seronegative.

This chain links TRBV6-1 with TRBJ1-5; no firm D call. The CDR3 has 12 residues. Germline CDR1 MNHNS, CDR2 SASEGT. V was pared by 1 base and J by 6 bases, with 4 bases between. The CDR3 loop is CASSEGGQPQHF. DNA for the CDR3: TGTGCCAGCAGTGAAGGCGGTCAGCCCCAGCATTTT.

The J gene is TRBJ2-7, the V gene TRBV7-2, with TRBD2 matching over 7 bases. The trim removed 0 bases at V and 6 bases at J, leaving 14 bases unmatched. CDR1 SGHTA and CDR2 FQGNSA come from the germline V gene. CDR3 length equals 17 residues. This CDR3 reads CASSLAGGSLVWFEQYF. As DNA, the CDR3 is TGTGCCAGCAGCTTAGCGGGAGGGAGTTTGGTTTGGTTCGAGCAGTACTTC.

The chain combines TRBV5-4 with TRBJ2-3; TRBD2 aligns across 9 bases. Trimming cost V 4 bases and J 2 bases; bases outside gene matches: 5. The length of the CDR3 is 15 residues. From germline, CDR1 is SGHNT and CDR2 YYREEE (reference sequence). The CDR3 bases are TGTGCCAGCAGCGCGGGACTAGCCCACACAGATACGCAGTATTTT. Protein: CASSAGLAHTDTQYF.

CDR3 protein: CASSPGLAGGLGFTDTQYF. For the CDR3, the DNA is TGTGCCAGCAGCCCGGGACTAGCGGGGGGGCTAGGGTTTACAGATACGCAGTATTTT. The chain uses TRBV7-2 and TRBJ2-3, with 16 bases aligning to TRBD2. CDR1 is SGHTA, CDR2 FQGNSA, per germline. V trimming: 5 bases; J trimming: 3 bases; junction bases outside the gene matches: 11. The CDR3 covers 19 residues. Using reference TRBV7-2 and TRBJ2-3 for the parts outside the CDR3, the full variable domain is GAGVSQSPSNKVTEKGKDVELRCDPISGHTALYWYRQSLGQGLEFLIYFQGNSAPDKSGLPSDRFSAERTGGSVSTLTIQRTQQEDSAVYLCASSPGLAGGLGFTDTQYFGPGTRLTVL.

The chain employs TRBV5-8 and TRBJ2-7; D may be TRBD2 (7 bases). This CDR3 has 13 residues. Trimming removed 1 base from V and 5 bases from J, with 10 bases in between. Germline loops: CDR1 SGHTS, CDR2 YDEGEE. CDR3 sequence (DNA): TGTGCCAGCAGCTTGCGCGGGGGCCACGAGCAGTACTTC. The encoded protein is CASSLRGGHEQYF.

This clone occurred once. The chain carries TRBV6-5 and TRBJ2-5; the match to TRBD2 covers 12 bases. The CDR3 runs to 15 residues. In germline, CDR1 is MNHEY, CDR2 SVGAGI. V was pared by 2 bases and J by 5 bases, with 3 bases of the junction left unmatched. In nucleotides, the CDR3 is TGTGCCAGCAGTTACGGACTAGCGGGGATGGAGACCCAGTACTTC. Translated, it gives CASSYGLAGMETQYF.